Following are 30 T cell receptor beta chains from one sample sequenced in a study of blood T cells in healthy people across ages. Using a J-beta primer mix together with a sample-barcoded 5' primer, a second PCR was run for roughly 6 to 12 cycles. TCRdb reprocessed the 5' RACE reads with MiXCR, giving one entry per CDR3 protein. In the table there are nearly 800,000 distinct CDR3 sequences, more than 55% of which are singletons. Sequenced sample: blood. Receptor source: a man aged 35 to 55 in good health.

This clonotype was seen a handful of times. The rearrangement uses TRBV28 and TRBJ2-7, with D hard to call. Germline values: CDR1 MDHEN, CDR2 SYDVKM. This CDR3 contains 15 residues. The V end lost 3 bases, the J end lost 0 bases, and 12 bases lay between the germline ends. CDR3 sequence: CASSFQRAHSYEQYF. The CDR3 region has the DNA TGTGCCAGCAGTTTCCAAAGGGCCCACTCCTACGAGCAGTACTTC.

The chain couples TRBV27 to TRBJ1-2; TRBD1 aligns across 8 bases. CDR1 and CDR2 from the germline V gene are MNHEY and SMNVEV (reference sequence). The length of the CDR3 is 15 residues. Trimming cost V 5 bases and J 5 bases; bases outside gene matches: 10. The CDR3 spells CASSIARTGYYGYTF. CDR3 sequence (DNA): TGTGCCAGCAGTATCGCGAGGACAGGGTATTATGGCTACACCTTC.

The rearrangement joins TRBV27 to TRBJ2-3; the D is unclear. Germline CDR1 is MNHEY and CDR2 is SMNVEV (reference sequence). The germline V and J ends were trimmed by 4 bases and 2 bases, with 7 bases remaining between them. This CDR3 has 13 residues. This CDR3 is CASSYPNTDTQYF. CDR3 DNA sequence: TGTGCCAGCAGTTACCCGAACACAGATACGCAGTATTTT.

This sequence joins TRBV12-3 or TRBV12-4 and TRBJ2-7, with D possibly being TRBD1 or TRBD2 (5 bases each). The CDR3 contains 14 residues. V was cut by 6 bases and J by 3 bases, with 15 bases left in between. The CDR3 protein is CASRPPGPLYEQYF. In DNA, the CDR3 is TGTGCCAGCAGGCCACCGGGGCCTCTCTACGAGCAGTACTTC.

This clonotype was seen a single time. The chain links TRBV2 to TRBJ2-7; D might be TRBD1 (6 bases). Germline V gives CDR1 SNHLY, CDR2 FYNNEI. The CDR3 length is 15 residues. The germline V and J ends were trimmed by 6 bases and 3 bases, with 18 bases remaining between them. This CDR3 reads CASRERDISYYEQYF. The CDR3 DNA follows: TGTGCCAGCAGGGAGAGGGACATCAGTTACTACGAGCAGTACTTC.

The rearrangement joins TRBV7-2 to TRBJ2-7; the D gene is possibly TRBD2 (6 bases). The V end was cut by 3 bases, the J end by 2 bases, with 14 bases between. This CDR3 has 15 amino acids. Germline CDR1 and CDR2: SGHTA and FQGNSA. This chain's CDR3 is CASSFRRAGTYEQYF. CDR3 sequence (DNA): TGTGCCAGCAGCTTCCGACGAGCGGGCACCTACGAGCAGTACTTC.

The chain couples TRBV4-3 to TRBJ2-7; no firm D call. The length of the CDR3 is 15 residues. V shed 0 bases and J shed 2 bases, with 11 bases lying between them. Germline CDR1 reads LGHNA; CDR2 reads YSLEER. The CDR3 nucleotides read TGCGCCAGCAGCCAAGATCGTGGCAGAGCCTACGAGCAGTACTTC. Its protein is CASSQDRGRAYEQYF.

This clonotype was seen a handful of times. The CDR3 DNA follows: TGCGCCAGCAGCATCGGCCAAGAGACCCAGTACTTC. Translation: CASSIGQETQYF. The rearrangement uses TRBV5-1 and TRBJ2-7, with D hard to call. The last part of the DNA fits TRBJ2-5 better; the J call may be wrong. There are 12 residues in the CDR3. In germline, CDR1 is SGHRS, CDR2 YFSETQ.

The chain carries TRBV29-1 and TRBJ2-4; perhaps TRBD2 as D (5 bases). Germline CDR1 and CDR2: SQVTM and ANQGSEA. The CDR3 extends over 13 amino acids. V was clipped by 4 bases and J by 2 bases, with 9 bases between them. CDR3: CSVGEGTKNIQYF. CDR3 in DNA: TGCAGCGTTGGAGAGGGTACCAAAAACATTCAGTACTTC.

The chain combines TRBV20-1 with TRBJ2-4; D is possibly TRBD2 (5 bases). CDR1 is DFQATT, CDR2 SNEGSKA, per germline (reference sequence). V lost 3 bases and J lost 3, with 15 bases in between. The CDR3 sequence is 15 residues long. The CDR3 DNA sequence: TGCAGTGCTAGGCGGACCCATGGAGGCAAAAACATTCAGTACTTC. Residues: CSARRTHGGKNIQYF.

CDR3 bases: TGTGCCATCAGTGGGACAGGGGTCAATCAGCCCCAGCATTTT. This sequence encodes CAISGTGVNQPQHF. The chain joins TRBV10-3 to TRBJ1-5; 9 nucleotides line up with TRBD1. Germline loops: CDR1 ENHRY, CDR2 SYGVKD. V dropped 4 bases and J dropped 3; count of bases not matched to a gene: 1. This CDR3 contains 14 residues.

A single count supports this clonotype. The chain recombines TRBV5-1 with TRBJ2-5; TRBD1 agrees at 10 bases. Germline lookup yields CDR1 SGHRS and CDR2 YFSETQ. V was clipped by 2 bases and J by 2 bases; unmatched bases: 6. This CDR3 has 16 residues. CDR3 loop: CASSFGPGQGQETQYF. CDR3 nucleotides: TGCGCCAGCAGCTTCGGCCCGGGACAGGGGCAAGAGACCCAGTACTTC.

Here the CDR3 reads CASSFLVGSGQETQYF. The CDR3 nucleotides are TGTGCCAGCAGTTTCCTGGTAGGGTCAGGCCAAGAGACCCAGTACTTC. The chain couples TRBV28 to TRBJ2-5; D is unclear. Germline V gene sequence: CDR1 MDHEN, CDR2 SYDVKM. CDR3 length equals 16 residues. Between the trimmed V and J ends, which lost 3 bases and 1 base, there was a span of 15 bases.

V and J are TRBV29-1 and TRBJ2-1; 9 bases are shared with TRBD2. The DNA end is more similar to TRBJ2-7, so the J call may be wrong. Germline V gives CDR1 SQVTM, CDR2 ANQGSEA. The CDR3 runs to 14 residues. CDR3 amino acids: CSVDRGLATYEQYF. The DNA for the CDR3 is TGCAGCGTTGATCGCGGACTAGCGACCTACGAGCAGTACTTC.

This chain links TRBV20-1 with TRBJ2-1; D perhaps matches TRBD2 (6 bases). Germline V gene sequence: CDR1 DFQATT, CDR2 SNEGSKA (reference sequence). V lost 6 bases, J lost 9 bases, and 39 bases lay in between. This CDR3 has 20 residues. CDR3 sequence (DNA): TGCAGTGCCCCTCTTGTACCGCGGGATCACAGAACGACGAGGGAGGCTGAGCAGTTCTTC. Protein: CSAPLVPRDHRTTREAEQFF.

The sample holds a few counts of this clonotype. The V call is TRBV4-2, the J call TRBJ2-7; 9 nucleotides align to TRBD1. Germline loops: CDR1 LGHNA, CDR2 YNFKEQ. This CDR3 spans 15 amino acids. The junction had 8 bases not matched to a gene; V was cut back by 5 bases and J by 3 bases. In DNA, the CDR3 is TGTGCCAGCAGCTTACAGGGGGCATCTGGCTACGAGCAGTACTTC. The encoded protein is CASSLQGASGYEQYF.

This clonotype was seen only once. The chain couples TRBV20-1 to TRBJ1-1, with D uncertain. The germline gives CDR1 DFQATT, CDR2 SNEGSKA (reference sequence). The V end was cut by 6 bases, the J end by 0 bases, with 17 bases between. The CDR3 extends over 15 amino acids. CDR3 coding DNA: TGCAGTGCCCCAATCGAGGATGCTATGAACACTGAAGCTTTCTTT. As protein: CSAPIEDAMNTEAFF.

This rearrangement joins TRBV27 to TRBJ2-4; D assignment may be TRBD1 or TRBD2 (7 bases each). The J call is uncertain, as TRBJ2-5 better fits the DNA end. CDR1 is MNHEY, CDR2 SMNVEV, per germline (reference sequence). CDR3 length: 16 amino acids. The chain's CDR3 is CASSSGGTALQETQYF. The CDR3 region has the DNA TGTGCCAGCAGTTCCGGGGGGACAGCCCTCCAAGAGACCCAGTACTTC.

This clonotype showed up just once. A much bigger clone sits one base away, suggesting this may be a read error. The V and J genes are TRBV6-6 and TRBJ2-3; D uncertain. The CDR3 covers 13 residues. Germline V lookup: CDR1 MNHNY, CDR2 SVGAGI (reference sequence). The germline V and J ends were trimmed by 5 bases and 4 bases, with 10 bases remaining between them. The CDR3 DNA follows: TGTGCCAGCAGTAAGGGCGTGGCAGATACGCAGTATTTT. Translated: CASSKGVADTQYF.

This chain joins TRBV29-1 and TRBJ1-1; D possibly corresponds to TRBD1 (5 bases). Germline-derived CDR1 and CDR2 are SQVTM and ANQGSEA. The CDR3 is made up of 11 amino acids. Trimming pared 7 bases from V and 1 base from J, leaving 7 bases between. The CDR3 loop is CSGGRNTEAFF. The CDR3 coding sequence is TGCAGCGGGGGGAGGAACACTGAAGCTTTCTTT.

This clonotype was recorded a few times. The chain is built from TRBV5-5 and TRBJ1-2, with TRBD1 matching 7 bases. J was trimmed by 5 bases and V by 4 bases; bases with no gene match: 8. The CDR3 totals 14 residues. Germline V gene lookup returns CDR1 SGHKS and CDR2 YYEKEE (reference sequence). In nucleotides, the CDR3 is TGTGCCAGCAGCCCCGGGACAGAACTTTATGGCTACACCTTC. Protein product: CASSPGTELYGYTF.

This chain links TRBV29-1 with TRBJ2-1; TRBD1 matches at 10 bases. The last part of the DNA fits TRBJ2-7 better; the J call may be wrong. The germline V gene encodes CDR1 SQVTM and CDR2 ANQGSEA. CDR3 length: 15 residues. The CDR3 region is CSVLGQGGLRYEQYF. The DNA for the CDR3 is TGCAGCGTTCTAGGACAGGGGGGCCTGCGGTACGAGCAGTACTTC.

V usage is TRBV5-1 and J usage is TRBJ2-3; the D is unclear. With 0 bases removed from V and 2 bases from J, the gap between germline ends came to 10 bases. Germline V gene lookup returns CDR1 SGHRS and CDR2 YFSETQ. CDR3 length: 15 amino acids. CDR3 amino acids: CASSLGHTYTDTQYF. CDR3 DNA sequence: TGCGCCAGCAGCTTGGGCCACACCTACACAGATACGCAGTATTTT.

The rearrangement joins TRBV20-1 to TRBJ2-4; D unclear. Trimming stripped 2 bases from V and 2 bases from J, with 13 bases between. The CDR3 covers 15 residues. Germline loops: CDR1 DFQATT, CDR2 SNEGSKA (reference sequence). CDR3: CSARRDARTKNIQYF. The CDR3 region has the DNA TGCAGTGCTAGAAGAGACGCGAGGACCAAAAACATTCAGTACTTC.

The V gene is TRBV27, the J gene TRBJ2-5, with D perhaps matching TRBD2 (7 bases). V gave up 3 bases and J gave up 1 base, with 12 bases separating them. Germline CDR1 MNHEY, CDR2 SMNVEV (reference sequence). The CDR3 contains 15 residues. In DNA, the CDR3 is TGTGCCAGCAGTTTTAGGGGGGGTTTCCAAGAGACCCAGTACTTC. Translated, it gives CASSFRGGFQETQYF.

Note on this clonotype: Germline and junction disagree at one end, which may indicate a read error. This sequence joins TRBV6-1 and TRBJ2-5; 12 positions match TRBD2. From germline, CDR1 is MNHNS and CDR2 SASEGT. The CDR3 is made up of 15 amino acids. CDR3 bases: TGTGCCAGCAGTACCAGACTAGCGGGGGAAGAGATCCAGTACTTC. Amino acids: CASSTRLAGEEIQYF.

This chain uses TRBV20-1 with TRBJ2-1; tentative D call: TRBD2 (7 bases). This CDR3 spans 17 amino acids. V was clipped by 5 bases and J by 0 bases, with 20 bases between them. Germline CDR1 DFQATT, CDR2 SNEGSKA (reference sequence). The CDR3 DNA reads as TGCAGTGCTGTACTTTTCGGCGGGGGCCCCTCCTACAATGAGCAGTTCTTC. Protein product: CSAVLFGGGPSYNEQFF.

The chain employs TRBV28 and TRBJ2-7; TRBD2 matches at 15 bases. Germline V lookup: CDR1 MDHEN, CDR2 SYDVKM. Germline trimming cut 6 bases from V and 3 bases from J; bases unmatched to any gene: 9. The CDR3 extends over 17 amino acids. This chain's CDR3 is CASSTGLAGGRIYEQYF. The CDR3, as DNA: TGTGCCAGCAGCACGGGACTAGCGGGAGGAAGAATCTACGAGCAGTACTTC.

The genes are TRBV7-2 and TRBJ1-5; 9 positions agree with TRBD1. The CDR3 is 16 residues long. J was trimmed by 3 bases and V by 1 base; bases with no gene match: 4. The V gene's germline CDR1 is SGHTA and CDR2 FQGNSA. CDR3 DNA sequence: TGTGCCAGCAGCTTAGTTGGGACAGGGACCAATCAGCCCCAGCATTTT. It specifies CASSLVGTGTNQPQHF.

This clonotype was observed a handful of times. The CDR3 reads CASSPPTGITQTQYF. Written as DNA, the CDR3 is TGCGCCAGCAGCCCTCCGACCGGGATTACTCAGACCCAGTACTTC. The rearrangement uses TRBV4-1 and TRBJ2-5; weak D call: TRBD2 (5 bases). V was trimmed by 4 bases and J by 6 bases, leaving 18 bases between them. CDR3 length: 15 residues. Germline V gene lookup returns CDR1 MGHRA and CDR2 YSYEKL.